Detailed here is one T cell receptor beta chain. Its antigen is unknown. The sample originates from a study of shared clonotypes between healthy human individuals. The data were produced by immunoSEQ multiplex PCR, yet TCRdb's version contains in-frame clones alone and is incomplete. The sample carries some 2,500,000 clones, just under 95% recorded once. Trimming cost V 4 bases and J 8 bases, with 12 bases left between them. The CDR3 spans 12 residues. Study results and caveats: Sharing across four donors was highest in naive CD4 (roughly 5%) and lowest in memory CD8 (roughly 0.4%).

V and J are TRBV5-3 and TRBJ1-2; D not certain. TRBV5-3 qualifies as an ORF whose function is uncertain. Sequences were obtained from naive CD4+ T cells from PBMCs. The subset is: CD45RA+ positively selected. This clonotype was obtained from a man aged 18 to 30 in good health. Some clones in this sample may be carry-over from other donors' samples. The CDR3 here is CARSPPPKGYTF. The CDR3 DNA sequence: TGTGCCAGAAGCCCCCCCCCTAAAGGCTACACCTTC.